This T cell receptor beta chain was identified in a study of identical twins. Study-level findings and limits: The study based its conclusions on cross-sectional statistical analysis and did not follow the same donors. Within beta out-of-frame sequences, the excess sharing observed between twins was weaker.

Template switching created a universal primer site, and the cDNA included unique molecular identifiers. TCRdb reprocessed the 5' RACE reads with MiXCR, giving one entry per CDR3 protein. The sample has approximately 600,000 distinct CDR3 sequences, roughly 9.9% seen once. With 3 bases removed from V and 3 bases from J, the gap between germline ends came to 9 bases. This CDR3 region has 13 residues. Germline assignment: CDR1 LGHNA and CDR2 YNFKEQ. Comments on this clonotype: The antigen is undetermined.

Everyone who donated was a healthy Caucasian. In addition, the sample was reused for a study of yellow fever vaccine responses in identical twins.

The genes are TRBV4-2 and TRBJ2-7; D unresolved. The sequence was obtained from a woman aged 18 to 35 in good health. Sequenced sample: PBMCs. The CDR3 spells CASSHRELYEQYF. CDR3 DNA: TGTGCCAGCAGCCACCGTGAGCTCTACGAGCAGTACTTC.